The entry below describes one TCR beta chain. The antigen is undetermined. This sample was taken from a study of cytomegalovirus exposure and HLA in healthy donors. Study-wide results and caveats: Among the CMV-associated chains, a few were confirmed in vitro as specific for CMV antigens. Most TCRs appeared rarely, but some public TCRs recurred in many donors. Follow-up analysis seemed to connect common viral pathogens with several of the most significant clusters identified.

The PCR employed 60 Vbeta primers together with 13 Jbeta primers. Sequenced by immunoSEQ multiplex PCR; TCRdb stores in-frame clones only, minus some. The sample includes approximately 220,000 clones, approximately 80% of them seen just once. Sequenced: PBMCs. The receptor was derived from a girl between 5 and 17 years old in good health and CMV-seronegative.

The CDR3 coding sequence is TGTGCCAGCAGTGTGGCCGGGACAGCCTACAATGAGCAGTTCTTC. Protein sequence: CASSVAGTAYNEQFF. This chain joins TRBV6-1 and TRBJ2-1; TRBD1 matches at 7 bases. The germline V gene has CDR1 MNHNS and CDR2 SASEGT. V dropped 4 bases and J dropped 2; count of bases not matched to a gene: 5. This CDR3 has 15 residues.